Sequencing of this T cell receptor (beta chain) was carried out in a study of neurological immune-mediated disorders. This clonotype occurred many times. Each CDR3 protein is one row after TCRdb ran MiXCR on the 5' RACE reads. This sample yields tens of thousands of distinct CDR3 sequences, of which under 6.5% are seen a single time; about 0.57% belongs to the top ten. CDR1 is SQVTM and CDR2 is ANQGSEA in the germline V gene. The CDR3 runs to 16 residues. The trim removed 0 bases at V and 4 bases at J, leaving 4 bases unmatched. The chain recombines TRBV29-1 with TRBJ2-3; 13 bases line up with TRBD2. This clonotype was obtained from a woman aged 40 to 49 in good health. The sample was CD4+ T cells from blood. CDR3 in DNA: TGCAGCGTTGAAGACCCGACTAGCGGGAGGCCAGATACGCAGTATTTT. Amino acids: CSVEDPTSGRPDTQYF.